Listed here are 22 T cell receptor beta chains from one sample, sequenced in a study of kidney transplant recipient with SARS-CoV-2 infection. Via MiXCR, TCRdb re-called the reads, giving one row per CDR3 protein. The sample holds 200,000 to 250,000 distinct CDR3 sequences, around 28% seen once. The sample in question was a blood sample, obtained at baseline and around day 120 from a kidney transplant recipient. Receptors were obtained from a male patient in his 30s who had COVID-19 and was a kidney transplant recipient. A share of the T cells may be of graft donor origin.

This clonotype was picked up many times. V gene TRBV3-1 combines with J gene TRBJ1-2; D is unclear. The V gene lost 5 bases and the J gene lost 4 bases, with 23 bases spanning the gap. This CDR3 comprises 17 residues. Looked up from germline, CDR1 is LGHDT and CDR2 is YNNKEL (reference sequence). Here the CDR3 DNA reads TGTGCCAGCAGCAAAGCACCCACCCTTCGAAAGACCTATGGCTACACCTTC. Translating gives CASSKAPTLRKTYGYTF.

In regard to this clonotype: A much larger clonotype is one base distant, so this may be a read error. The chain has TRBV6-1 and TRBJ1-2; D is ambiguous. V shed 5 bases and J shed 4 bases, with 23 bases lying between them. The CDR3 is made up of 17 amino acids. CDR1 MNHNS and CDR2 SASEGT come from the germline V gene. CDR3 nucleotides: TGTGCCAGCAGTATCGGTCCGGAATGTGGAAAGACCTATGGCTACACCTTC. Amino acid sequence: CASSIGPECGKTYGYTF.

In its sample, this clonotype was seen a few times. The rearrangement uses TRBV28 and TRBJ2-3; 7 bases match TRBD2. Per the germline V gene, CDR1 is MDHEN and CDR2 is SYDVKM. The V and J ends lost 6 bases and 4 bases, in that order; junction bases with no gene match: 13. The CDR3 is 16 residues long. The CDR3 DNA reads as TGTGCCAGCAGCCAATTATCTAGCGGACCGCCAGATACGCAGTATTTT. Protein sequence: CASSQLSSGPPDTQYF.

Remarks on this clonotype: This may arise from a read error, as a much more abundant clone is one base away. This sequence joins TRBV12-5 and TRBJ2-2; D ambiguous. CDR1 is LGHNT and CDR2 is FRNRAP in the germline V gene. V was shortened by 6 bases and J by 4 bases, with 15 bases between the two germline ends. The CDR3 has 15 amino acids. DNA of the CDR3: TGTGCTAGTGGGTTCAGGAATTGGGGCACCGGGGAGCTGTTTTTT. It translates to CASGFRNWGTGELFF.

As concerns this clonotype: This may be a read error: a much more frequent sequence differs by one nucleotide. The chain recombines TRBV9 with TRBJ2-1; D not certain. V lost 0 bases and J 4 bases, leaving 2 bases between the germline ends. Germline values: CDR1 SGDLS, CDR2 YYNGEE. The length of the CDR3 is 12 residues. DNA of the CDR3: TGTGCCAGCAGCGTAGTGTACAATGAGCAGTTCTTC. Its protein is CASSVVYNEQFF.

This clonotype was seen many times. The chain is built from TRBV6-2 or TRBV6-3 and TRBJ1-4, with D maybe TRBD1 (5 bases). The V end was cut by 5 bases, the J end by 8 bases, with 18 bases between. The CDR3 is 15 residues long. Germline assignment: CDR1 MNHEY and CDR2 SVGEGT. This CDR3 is CASSQPGPPREKLFF. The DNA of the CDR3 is TGTGCCAGCAGTCAACCGGGACCCCCTAGGGAAAAACTGTTTTTT.

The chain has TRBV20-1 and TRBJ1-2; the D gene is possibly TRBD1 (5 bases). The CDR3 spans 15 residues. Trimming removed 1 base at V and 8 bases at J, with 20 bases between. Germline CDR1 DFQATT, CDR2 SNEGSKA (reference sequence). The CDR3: CSARGQTVQTGGYTF. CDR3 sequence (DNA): TGCAGTGCTAGAGGTCAGACAGTCCAAACCGGCGGCTACACCTTC.

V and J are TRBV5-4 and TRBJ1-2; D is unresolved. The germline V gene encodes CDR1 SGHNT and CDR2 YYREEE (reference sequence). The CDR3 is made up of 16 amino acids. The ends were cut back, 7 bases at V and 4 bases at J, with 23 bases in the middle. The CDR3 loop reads CASEHDVPGKTYGYTF. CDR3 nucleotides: TGTGCCAGCGAACATGACGTACCAGGAAAGACCTATGGCTACACCTTC.

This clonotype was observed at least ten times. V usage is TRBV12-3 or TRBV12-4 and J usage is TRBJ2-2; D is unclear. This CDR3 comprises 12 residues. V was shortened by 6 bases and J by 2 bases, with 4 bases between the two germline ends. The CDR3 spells CASSHNTGELFF. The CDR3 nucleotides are TGTGCCAGCAGCCATAACACCGGGGAGCTGTTTTTT.

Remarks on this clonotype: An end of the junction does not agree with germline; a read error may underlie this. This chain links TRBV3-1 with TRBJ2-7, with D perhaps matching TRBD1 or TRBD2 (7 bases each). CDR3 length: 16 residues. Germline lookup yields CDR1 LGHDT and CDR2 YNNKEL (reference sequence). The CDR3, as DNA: TGTGCCAGCAGCCAGCAGGGGGGACTATCCTTCTACGAGCAGCACTTC. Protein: CASSQQGGLSFYEQHF.

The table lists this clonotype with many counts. The DNA for the CDR3 is TGTGCCAGCAGCACTATTCAGGTGAACACTGAAGCTTTCTTT. Translating it yields CASSTIQVNTEAFF. The V gene is TRBV12-3 or TRBV12-4, the J gene TRBJ1-1; D is ambiguous. The length of the CDR3 is 14 residues. Trimming left V 6 bases short and J 0 bases short, with 11 bases between.

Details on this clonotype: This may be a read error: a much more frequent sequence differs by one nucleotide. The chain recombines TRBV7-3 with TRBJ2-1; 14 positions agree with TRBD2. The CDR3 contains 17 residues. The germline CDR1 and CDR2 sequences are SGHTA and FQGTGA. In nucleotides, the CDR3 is TGTGCCAGCGGCTTAGGGACTAGCGGGAGTGCCTACAATGAGCAGTTCTTC. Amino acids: CASGLGTSGSAYNEQFF.

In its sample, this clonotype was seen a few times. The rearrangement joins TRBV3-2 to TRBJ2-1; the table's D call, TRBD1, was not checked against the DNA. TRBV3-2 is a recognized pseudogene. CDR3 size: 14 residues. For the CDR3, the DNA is TGTGCCAGCAGCCCGGTTAGTGGAGGGGGTGAGCAGTTCTTC. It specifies CASSPVSGGGEQFF.

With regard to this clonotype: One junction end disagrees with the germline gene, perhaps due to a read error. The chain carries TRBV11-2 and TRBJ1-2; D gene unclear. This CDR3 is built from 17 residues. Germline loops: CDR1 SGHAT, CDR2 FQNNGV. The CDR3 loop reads CASSYVLTSRKTYGHTF. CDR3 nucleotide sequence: TGTGCCAGCAGCTATGTCTTAACAAGCAGAAAGACCTATGGCCACACCTTC.

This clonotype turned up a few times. DNA of the CDR3: TGCGCCAGCAGTCTTGGTATCCGTCACAATGAGCAGTTCTTC. Translated, it gives CASSLGIRHNEQFF. The chain combines TRBV5-1 with TRBJ2-1; D is uncertain. CDR3 length: 14 amino acids. Trimming pared 5 bases from V and 5 bases from J, leaving 14 bases between. The germline V gene has CDR1 SGHRS and CDR2 YFSETQ.

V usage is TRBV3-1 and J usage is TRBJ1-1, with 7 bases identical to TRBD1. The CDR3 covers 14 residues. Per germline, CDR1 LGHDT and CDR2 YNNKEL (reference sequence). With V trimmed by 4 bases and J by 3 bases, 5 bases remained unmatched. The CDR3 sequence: CASSLGQVYTEAFF. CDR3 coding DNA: TGTGCCAGCAGCCTCGGACAGGTTTACACTGAAGCTTTCTTT.

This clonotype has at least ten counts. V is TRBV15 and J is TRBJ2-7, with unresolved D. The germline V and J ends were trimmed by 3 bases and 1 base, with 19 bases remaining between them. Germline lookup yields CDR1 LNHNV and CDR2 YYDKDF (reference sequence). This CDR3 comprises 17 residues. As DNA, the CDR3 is TGTGCCACCAGCAGGGACGCAGATTCAGTTGGATCCTACGAGCAGTACTTC. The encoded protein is CATSRDADSVGSYEQYF.

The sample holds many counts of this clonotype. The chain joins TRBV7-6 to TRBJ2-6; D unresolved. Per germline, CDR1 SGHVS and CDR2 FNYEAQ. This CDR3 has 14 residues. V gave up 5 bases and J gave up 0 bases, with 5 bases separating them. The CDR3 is CASSQNSGANVLTF. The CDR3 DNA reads TGTGCCAGCAGCCAAAACTCTGGGGCCAACGTCCTGACTTTC.

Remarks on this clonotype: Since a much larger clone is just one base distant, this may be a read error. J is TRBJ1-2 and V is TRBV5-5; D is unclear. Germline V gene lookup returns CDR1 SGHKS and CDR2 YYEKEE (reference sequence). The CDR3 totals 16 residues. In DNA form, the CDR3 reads TGTGCCAGCCCTCTGGTTGTCTCGCGAAAGACCTATGGCTACGCCTTC. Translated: CASPLVVSRKTYGYAF.

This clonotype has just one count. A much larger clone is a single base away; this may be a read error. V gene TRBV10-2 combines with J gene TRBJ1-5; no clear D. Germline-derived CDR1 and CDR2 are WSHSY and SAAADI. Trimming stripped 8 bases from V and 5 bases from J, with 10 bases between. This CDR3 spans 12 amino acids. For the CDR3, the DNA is TGCGCCAGCTCGGGCAGATATCAGCCCCAGCATTTT. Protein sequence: CASSGRYQPQHF.

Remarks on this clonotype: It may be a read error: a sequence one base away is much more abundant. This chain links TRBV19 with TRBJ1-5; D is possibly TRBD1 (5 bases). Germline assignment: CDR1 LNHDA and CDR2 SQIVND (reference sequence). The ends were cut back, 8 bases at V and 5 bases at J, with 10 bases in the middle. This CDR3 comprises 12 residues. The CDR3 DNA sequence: TGTGCCAGTGCCGAGACAGATCAGCCCCAGCATTTT. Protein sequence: CASAETDQPQHF.

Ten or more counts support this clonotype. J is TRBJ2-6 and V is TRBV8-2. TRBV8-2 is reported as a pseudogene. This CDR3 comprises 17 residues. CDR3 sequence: CGMVGRITQSRANVLTF. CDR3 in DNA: TGTGGCATGGTTGGGAGGATAACACAAAGTCGGGCCAACGTCCTGACTTTC.